This paragraph reports one T cell receptor (beta chain). Its antigen is not known. The CDR3 spans 15 residues. Trimming removed 0 bases from V and 4 bases from J, with 10 bases in between. Per the germline V gene, CDR1 is LNHNV and CDR2 is YYDKDF (reference sequence). This sample stems from a study of cytotoxic CD8 clonotypes in ibrutinib-treated CLL. Study as a whole: Investigators collected response samples after a median 12 months of treatment, range 6 to 36.

Overall study results and limits: Clonality grew at ibrutinib response; at progression, it decreased back toward baseline. Public clonotypes were uncommon and contracted or stayed stable on treatment.

TCRdb's copy holds only in-frame clones and misses some; the assay was immunoSEQ multiplex PCR. Among tens of thousands of clones listed, approximately 80% were seen once. This material consisted of PBMCs, taken after 36 months of ibrutinib treatment. The receptor was isolated from a human donor with chronic lymphocytic leukemia. V and J are TRBV15 and TRBJ1-3; no reliable D call. The CDR3 reads CATSRDPGSGNTIYF. The CDR3 bases are TGTGCCACCAGCAGAGATCCGGGGTCAGGAAACACCATATATTTT. Full variable domain (rest looked up from reference TRBV15 and TRBJ1-3): DAMVIQNPRYQVTQFGKPVTLSCSQTLNHNVMYWYQQKSSQAPKLLFHYYDKDFNNEADTPDNFQSRRPNTSFCFLDIRSPGLGDTAMYLCATSRDPGSGNTIYFGEGSWLTVV.